The 14 T cell receptor beta chains presented below share a single source sample, sequenced in a study of OX40 agonist ivuxolimab in advanced cancers. Assay used: immunoSEQ multiplex PCR; TCRdb lists only in-frame clones, some missing. In the table there are approximately 90,000 clones, 91% of which are singletons. Material: CD4+ or CD8+ T cells sorted from blood, obtained in a trial of the OX40 agonist ivuxolimab. The receptor set was obtained from an adult with an advanced solid tumor such as melanoma, head and neck, liver or kidney cancer.

Only a few counts were recorded for this clone. The rearrangement joins TRBV7-2 to TRBJ2-7; 8 positions agree with TRBD2. V lost 5 bases, J lost 4 bases, and 7 bases stayed unmatched. This CDR3 has 14 amino acids. CDR1 SGHTA and CDR2 FQGNSA come from the germline V gene. This chain's CDR3 is CASSTGTRWYEQYF. As DNA, the CDR3 is TGTGCCAGCAGCACCGGGACTAGATGGTACGAGCAGTACTTC.

V is TRBV2 and J is TRBJ2-5; 11 nucleotides agree with TRBD1. Germline V gene data show CDR1 as SNHLY and CDR2 as FYNNEI. Trimming took 6 bases from V and 5 from J; bases not matched to a gene: 8. This CDR3 comprises 15 residues. The CDR3, as DNA: TGTGCCAGCAGCGGGACAGGGGGGGGTCGGGAGACCCAGTACTTC. It is translated as CASSGTGGGRETQYF.

The V gene is TRBV5-1, the J gene TRBJ2-1, with D unresolved. The CDR3 is made up of 13 amino acids. CDR1 is SGHRS, CDR2 YFSETQ, per germline. V lost 4 bases, J lost 6 bases, and 11 bases lay in between. The DNA of the CDR3 is TGCGCCAGCAGCCTGTCAGCCCCCAATGAGCAGTTCTTC. As protein: CASSLSAPNEQFF.

The J gene is TRBJ2-7, the V gene TRBV5-4; no clear D gene. V lost 0 bases and J 0 bases, leaving 7 bases between the germline ends. In germline, CDR1 is SGHNT, CDR2 YYREEE (reference sequence). The CDR3 is made up of 14 amino acids. The CDR3 protein is CASSLEVHSYEQYF. CDR3 DNA: TGTGCCAGCAGCTTGGAGGTCCACTCCTACGAGCAGTACTTC.

This chain connects TRBV7-2 to TRBJ2-3; 10 bases are a match to TRBD2. Germline V gives CDR1 SGHTA, CDR2 FQGNSA. This CDR3 has 16 amino acids. Trimming removed 6 bases from V and 4 bases from J; junction bases left unmatched: 10. The CDR3 spells CASRSSSGRVADTQYF. The CDR3 DNA follows: TGTGCCAGCAGATCTTCTAGCGGGAGAGTAGCAGATACGCAGTATTTT.

The genes are TRBV4-2 and TRBJ2-5; D not resolved. This CDR3 spans 14 amino acids. Trimming took off 0 bases at V and 4 bases at J, with 9 bases between the two ends. Germline CDR1 and CDR2: LGHNA and YNFKEQ. CDR3 region: CASSQDAASETQYF. Written as DNA, the CDR3 is TGTGCCAGCAGCCAAGATGCAGCCTCAGAGACCCAGTACTTC.

V and J are TRBV15 and TRBJ2-1; 14 bases match TRBD2. Trimming took 3 bases from V and 4 from J; bases not matched to a gene: 5. CDR1 is LNHNV, CDR2 YYDKDF, per germline (reference sequence). CDR3 length: 17 residues. CDR3 DNA sequence: TGTGCCACCAGCAGGGGGACTAGCGGGAGATGGTACAATGAGCAGTTCTTC. It specifies CATSRGTSGRWYNEQFF.

In its sample, this clone was seen a few times. The chain links TRBV7-3 to TRBJ2-5, with TRBD1 identical over 7 bases. Germline values: CDR1 SGHTA, CDR2 FQGTGA. The CDR3 is made up of 21 amino acids. The V and J ends lost 0 bases and 2 bases, in that order; junction bases with no gene match: 21. This CDR3 reads CASSLTVRQGLPHRVQETQYF. Written as DNA, the CDR3 is TGTGCCAGCAGCTTAACGGTCAGACAGGGCTTACCGCATCGGGTACAAGAGACCCAGTACTTC.

This rearrangement joins TRBV28 to TRBJ2-7, with D hard to call. The CDR3 totals 12 residues. Germline CDR1 reads MDHEN; CDR2 reads SYDVKM. V lost 3 bases and J lost 7, with 10 bases in between. The CDR3 nucleotides read TGTGCCAGCAGTTTCAGCCGTGGGGAGCAGTACTTC. Amino acids: CASSFSRGEQYF.

V usage is TRBV11-2 and J usage is TRBJ2-3; D call uncertain. Per the germline V gene, CDR1 is SGHAT and CDR2 is FQNNGV. The CDR3 runs to 15 residues. Trimming pared 5 bases from V and 0 bases from J, leaving 12 bases between. This chain's CDR3 is CASSPRTFSTDTQYF. CDR3 coding DNA: TGTGCCAGCAGCCCTAGGACCTTTAGCACAGATACGCAGTATTTT. Supplemented by reference TRBV11-2 and TRBJ2-3, the full variable domain reads EAGVAQSPRYKIIEKRQSVAFWCNPISGHATLYWYQQILGQGPKLLIQFQNNGVVDDSQLPKDRFSAERLKGVDSTLKIQPAKLEDSAVYLCASSPRTFSTDTQYFGPGTRLTVL.

Details on this clone: At one of its ends the junction is not consistent with the germline gene, which may arise from a read error. The chain employs TRBV7-7 and TRBJ2-5; D ambiguous. The CDR3 has 13 amino acids. Germline CDR1 SSHAT, CDR2 FNYEAQ (reference sequence). CDR3 DNA: TGTGCTAGCAGCTTAGATGAAGGGATGACCCAGTACTTC. It translates to CASSLDEGMTQYF.

The chain carries TRBV7-2 and TRBJ2-7; TRBD1 might be the D (8 bases). The CDR3 totals 14 residues. Germline CDR1 SGHTA, CDR2 FQGNSA. The V end was cut by 5 bases, the J end by 7 bases, with 18 bases between. In nucleotides, the CDR3 is TGTGCCAGCAGCGCTCAGGGGGCGGGAGTGGAGCAGTACTTC. Its translation: CASSAQGAGVEQYF.

The chain links TRBV25-1 to TRBJ2-3; 9 bases are shared with TRBD2. The CDR3 loop spans 13 amino acids. Losses at the gene ends were 2 bases for V and 11 bases for J; bases not matched to a gene: 5. Germline assignment: CDR1 MGHDK and CDR2 SYGVNS. CDR3 protein: CASSEPRLAVQYF. For the CDR3, the DNA is TGTGCCAGCAGTGAACCGAGACTAGCGGTGCAGTATTTT. The variable domain in full, completed from reference TRBV25-1 and TRBJ2-3, reads EADIYQTPRYLVIGTGKKITLECSQTMGHDKMYWYQQDPGMELHLIHYSYGVNSTEKGDLSSESTVSRIRTEHFPLTLESARPSHTSQYLCASSEPRLAVQYFGPGTRLTVL.

This clone was recorded a few times. The chain employs TRBV5-1 and TRBJ1-2, with 7 bases that match TRBD1. The CDR3 is 14 residues long. CDR1 SGHRS and CDR2 YFSETQ come from the germline V gene. Losses at the gene ends were 5 bases for V and 0 bases for J; bases not matched to a gene: 4. The CDR3 DNA reads as TGCGCCAGCAGGGGGACAGTCCCTAACTATGGCTACACCTTC. It codes for CASRGTVPNYGYTF. The full variable domain, rest sourced from reference TRBV5-1 and TRBJ1-2, is KAGVTQTPRYLIKTRGQQVTLSCSPISGHRSVSWYQQTPGQGLQFLFEYFSETQRNKGNFPGRFSGRQFSNSRSEMNVSTLELGDSALYLCASRGTVPNYGYTFGSGTRLTVV.